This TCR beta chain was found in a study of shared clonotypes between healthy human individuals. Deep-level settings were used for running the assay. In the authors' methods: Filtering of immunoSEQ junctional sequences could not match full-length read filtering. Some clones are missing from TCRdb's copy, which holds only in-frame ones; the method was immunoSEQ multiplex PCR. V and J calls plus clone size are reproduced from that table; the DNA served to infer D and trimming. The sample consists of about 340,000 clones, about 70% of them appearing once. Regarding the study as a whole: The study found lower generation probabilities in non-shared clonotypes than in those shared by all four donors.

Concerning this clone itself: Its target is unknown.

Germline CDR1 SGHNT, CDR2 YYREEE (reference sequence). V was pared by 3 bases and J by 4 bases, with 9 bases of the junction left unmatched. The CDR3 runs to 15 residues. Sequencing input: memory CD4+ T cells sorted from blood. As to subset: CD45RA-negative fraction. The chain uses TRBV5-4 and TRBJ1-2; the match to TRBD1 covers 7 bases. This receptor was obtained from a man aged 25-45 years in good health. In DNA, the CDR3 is TGTGCCAGCAGCTCGAGACAGGGTAAAGGCTATGGCTACACCTTC. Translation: CASSSRQGKGYGYTF. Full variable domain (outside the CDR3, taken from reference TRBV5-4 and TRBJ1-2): ETGVTQSPTHLIKTRGQQVTLRCSSQSGHNTVSWYQQALGQGPQFIFQYYREEENGRGNFPPRFSGLQFPNYSSELNVNALELDDSALYLCASSSRQGKGYGYTFGSGTRLTVV.